The next 9 T cell receptor beta chains were all read from a single sample in a study of metastatic and nonmetastatic thyroid tumors. TCRdb recomputed clones from the PCR reads via MiXCR. Of approximately 30,000 clones in the sample, less than 20% were seen once. Nobody among the patients had been given any treatment before thyroid surgery. Material: blood. Receptors originate from a female donor with papillary thyroid cancer or a benign thyroid nodule (not recorded which). Some clones in this sample may be carry-over from other donors' samples.

The chain recombines TRBV7-9 with TRBJ2-1; 8 nucleotides line up with TRBD2. CDR1 SEHNR and CDR2 FQNEAQ come from the germline V gene (reference sequence). V gave up 5 bases and J gave up 9 bases; unmatched junction bases: 9. CDR3 length: 14 residues. CDR3 amino acids: CASSRGAGEGEQFF. DNA of the CDR3: TGTGCCAGCAGCCGAGGAGCGGGAGAGGGTGAGCAGTTCTTC.

This clone has ten or more counts. This same CDR3 is encoded by further DNA sequences in the sample. V usage is TRBV7-2 and J usage is TRBJ2-3, with D unresolved. CDR1 is SGHTA, CDR2 FQGNSA, per germline. Trimming shortened V by 5 bases and J by 0 bases, and 3 bases separated the two germline ends. The CDR3 loop spans 12 amino acids. The CDR3 loop reads CASSPSTDTQYF. The CDR3 DNA reads TGTGCCAGCAGCCCTAGCACAGATACGCAGTATTTT.

Comments on this clone: At one end, the junction sequence differs from germline, possibly due to a read error. This sequence joins TRBV27 and TRBJ1-6; D call uncertain. Looked up from germline, CDR1 is MNHEY and CDR2 is SMNVEV (reference sequence). This CDR3 is built from 16 residues. CDR3 sequence reads: CASILRGLQDHSPLHF. In nucleotides, the CDR3 is TGTGCCAGCATTTTACGAGGCCTCCAGGACCATTCACCCCTCCACTTT.

This clone was seen many times. The chain recombines TRBV28 with TRBJ1-5; 9 bases fit TRBD1. This CDR3 is 20 amino acids long. Per germline, CDR1 MDHEN and CDR2 SYDVKM. V trimming: 5 bases; J trimming: 6 bases; junction bases outside the gene matches: 23. The chain's CDR3 is CASSPSPDRGFLRDSQPQHF. Written as DNA, the CDR3 is TGTGCCAGCAGTCCTTCCCCAGACAGGGGGTTTCTCCGAGACAGTCAGCCCCAGCATTTT.

This clone has at least ten counts. The rearrangement links TRBV19 to TRBJ1-1; D is perhaps TRBD1 (5 bases). The CDR3 is made up of 14 amino acids. CDR1 is LNHDA and CDR2 is SQIVND in the germline V gene (reference sequence). Trimming took off 5 bases at V and 5 bases at J, with 15 bases between the two ends. For the CDR3, the DNA is TGTGCCAGTAGTCGGGCCGCCTGGGGGACTGAAGCTTTCTTT. It encodes CASSRAAWGTEAFF.

In this sample, this clone turned up many times. The chain has TRBV12-5 and TRBJ2-7, with D perhaps TRBD2 (5 bases). This CDR3 is built from 11 residues. CDR1 is LGHNT, CDR2 FRNRAP, per germline. This CDR3 is CASGSEHSYGV. The CDR3 DNA is TGTGCTAGTGGTTCCGAACACTCCTACGGGGTT.

This clone was seen ten or more times. This chain links TRBV3-1 with TRBJ1-1, with 7 bases that match TRBD1. The germline gives CDR1 LGHDT, CDR2 YNNKEL (reference sequence). The CDR3 is made up of 13 amino acids. Unmatched junction bases numbered 5, after V lost 3 bases and J lost 7 bases. The CDR3 loop reads CASSQPDRVEAFF. The CDR3 DNA follows: TGTGCCAGCAGCCAGCCCGACAGGGTTGAAGCTTTCTTT.

This clone came up many times. The chain joins TRBV20-1 to TRBJ1-2; D not resolved. Trimming cost V 0 bases and J 7 bases, with 3 bases left between them. The CDR3 loop spans 10 amino acids. Looked up from germline, CDR1 is DFQATT and CDR2 is SNEGSKA (reference sequence). CDR3 nucleotide sequence: TGCAGTGCTAGAGATGGTGGCTACACCTTC. This gives the protein CSARDGGYTF.

The chain couples TRBV6-2 or TRBV6-3 to TRBJ1-2; tentatively, D is TRBD1 (5 bases). Germline assignment: CDR1 MNHEY and CDR2 SVGEGT. The V gene lost 7 bases and the J gene lost 9 bases, with 18 bases spanning the gap. CDR3 length equals 13 residues. CDR3 sequence reads: CASIDRQFSCYTF. DNA of the CDR3: TGTGCCAGCATTGACCGACAGTTTTCGTGCTACACCTTC.